Described below is a single T cell receptor (beta chain) sequence and its context. Sequencing was performed with immunoSEQ multiplex PCR; in TCRdb, only in-frame clones are kept and a portion is missing. Counted here are about 43,000 clones, roughly 88% occurring once; the ten biggest clones make up 1% to 1.5%. The data are from a study of T cells in narcolepsy. V shed 8 bases and J shed 2 bases, with 13 bases lying between them. This CDR3 contains 13 residues. The germline V gene encodes CDR1 SQVTM and CDR2 ANQGSEA. This TCR came from a human donor with narcolepsy. This chain uses TRBV29-1 with TRBJ2-1; possibly TRBD1 for D (6 bases). The sequenced material came from CD45RA- memory CD4+ T cells from PBMCs. CDR3: CSSNRGTYNEQFF. CDR3 DNA: TGCAGCTCCAATAGGGGGACCTACAATGAGCAGTTCTTC.